The sequence of this T cell receptor (beta chain) was determined in a study of shared clonotypes between healthy human individuals. To note about this clone: Other DNA sequences in the sample encode the same CDR3.

V was pared by 3 bases and J by 4 bases, with 6 bases between. The CDR3 contains 11 residues. The germline V gene has CDR1 DFQATT and CDR2 SNEGSKA (reference sequence). Measured with immunoSEQ multiplex PCR; TCRdb has only the in-frame clones, and not every one. The profile shows millions of clones, 85% to 95% of them singletons. The chain links TRBV20-1 to TRBJ2-5; weak D call: TRBD1 (5 bases). The sample taken for sequencing was naive CD4+ T cells sorted from blood. Subset indicated: CD45RA+ positively selected. This TCR derives from a man aged 18 to 29 in good health. As DNA, the CDR3 is TGCAGTGCTAGGGGGCGAGAGACCCAGTACTTC. As protein: CSARGRETQYF.